One T cell receptor (beta chain) is described in this entry. The source of the sample is a study of blood T cell repertoires in COVID-19. Authors' processing steps: Reference gene primer amplification yielded estimated nucleated cell counts. Sequencing used immunoSEQ multiplex PCR; TCRdb keeps in-frame clones, though not all of them. V, J and clone size reflect that table, while D and trimming were determined from the DNA. The table lists tens of thousands of clones, about nine tenths of them singletons, with 2% to 3% in the top ten. V lost 7 bases, J lost 2 bases, and 15 bases lay in between. This CDR3 is built from 15 residues. From germline, CDR1 is LNHDA and CDR2 SQIVND (reference sequence).

The chain carries TRBV19 and TRBJ1-3; tentative D call: TRBD1 (5 bases). The receptor comes from a man in his fifties or sixties with acute or convalescent COVID-19. The sample taken for sequencing was peripheral blood. The CDR3 region is CASTRRGAPGNTIYF. The DNA of the CDR3 is TGTGCCAGTACCAGGAGGGGAGCCCCTGGAAACACCATATATTTT. Variable domain in full (rest from reference TRBV19 and TRBJ1-3): DGGITQSPKYLFRKEGQNVTLSCEQNLNHDAMYWYRQDPGQGLRLIYYSQIVNDFQKGDIAEGYSVSREKKESFPLTVTSAQKNPTAFYLCASTRRGAPGNTIYFGEGSWLTVV.